This TCR beta chain came from a study of post-analysis software for immune sequencing data. Study at large: Disease courses included relapsing-remitting, secondary progressive and progressive-relapsing multiple sclerosis. Study-wide points: There was significantly lower normalized Chao1 diversity in multiple sclerosis patients than in controls. Relative to controls, patients had 4 or 5 TRBV segments at higher frequency, with TRBV5-6, TRBV5-1 and TRBV20-1 among these.

cDNA libraries for TCR beta contained unique molecular identifiers. The T cell input of about 0.85 to 10 million gave about 470,000 cDNA molecules. MiXCR was run by TCRdb on the PCR reads, yielding one entry per CDR3 protein. Here the sample spans 600,000 to 700,000 distinct CDR3 sequences, around 60% being singletons. From germline, CDR1 is SGHRS and CDR2 YFSETQ. Trimming removed 0 bases from V and 0 bases from J, with 4 bases in between. There are 14 residues in the CDR3. For this clonotype: Its antigen is not identified.

The chain couples TRBV5-1 to TRBJ2-1; no clear D gene. The sequenced sample was blood. The clonotype comes from a girl aged 2-9 years with multiple sclerosis. The CDR3 coding sequence is TGCGCCAGCAGCTTGGAGAGCTCCTACAATGAGCAGTTCTTC. Amino acids: CASSLESSYNEQFF.